These T cell receptor beta chains were read from a single sample in a study of vaccination effects on CD4 cells after COVID-19. Sequencing used immunoSEQ multiplex PCR; TCRdb keeps in-frame clones, though not all of them. The table records roughly 25,000 clones, 55% to 80% of them present only once. What these receptors recognize is not known. The material was CD4+ T cells from PBMCs cultured with SARS-CoV-2 spike peptides, obtained before COVID-19 vaccination. The receptors originated from a human donor who received a COVID-19 vaccine. Each CDR3 is given with its conserved first and last residue. A clone size is listed for some rows: how often the clone was seen (once, few, many), or a class if it is expanded.

>TRBJ1-5|few|TRBV20-1
CSASPRGQPQHF
>TRBJ1-1|few|TRBV12-3/TRBV12-4
CASSLGKNTEAFF
>TRBJ1-1|.|TRBV7-9
CASSPLTGNTEAFF
>TRBJ1-1|.|TRBV4-1
CASSPSAETGKNTEAFF
>TRBJ1-6|few|TRBV29-1
CSVTTGSGSPLHF
>TRBJ2-3|.|TRBV6-4
CASSYPLAGGALDTQYF
>TRBJ1-2|few|TRBV9
CASSVGDREGYTF
>TRBJ2-7|few|TRBV6-6
CASGPSRDTYEQYF
>TRBJ2-3|.|TRBV13
CASSSTRTSGGVSTQYF
>TRBJ2-7|few|TRBV27
CASSFGVLTGEQYF
>TRBJ1-4|.|TRBV5-6
CASSLGEGKPFF
>TRBJ2-3|.|TRBV6-5
CASSPMGYSDTQYF
>TRBJ2-5|.|TRBV6-5
CASSYGTMGLETQYF
>TRBJ1-5|few|TRBV7-2
CASSSDGGDQPQHF
>TRBJ2-6|once|TRBV6-2/TRBV6-3
CASSYSSGANVLTF
>TRBJ1-6|few|TRBV5-1
CASSFTGEAISPLHF
>TRBJ1-2|.|TRBV19
CASSFLQGNRDYGYTF
>TRBJ2-5|.|TRBV12-3/TRBV12-4
CASRGQLKETQYF
>TRBJ1-2|few|TRBV4-1
CASSQVSVGYGYTF
>TRBJ2-1|.|TRBV12-3/TRBV12-4
CASSLSRAPPFF
>TRBJ2-7|once|TRBV7-2
CASSPTPASYEQYF
>TRBJ1-2|.|TRBV6-5
CASSRSGTGKSYTF
>TRBJ2-1|few|TRBV19
CASKSLAHSYNEQFF
>TRBJ2-3|.|TRBV7-2
CASSPVSGGTDTQYF
>TRBJ2-1|.|TRBV5-1
CASSLAPGGDYNEQFF
>TRBJ2-1|once|TRBV5-1
CASSLNRGQYNEQFF
>TRBJ2-7|.|TRBV10-3
CAAAIGTGVREQYF
>TRBJ2-7|.|TRBV6-5
CASSYSRQDPYEQYF
>TRBJ1-4|once|TRBV20-1
CSAFIREKLFF
>TRBJ2-4|.|TRBV29-1
CSVDLGGQSGNIQYF
>TRBJ1-2|once|TRBV6-5
CASSLTGNYGYTF
>TRBJ2-1|.|TRBV3-1/TRBV3-2
CASSQEGRGAHNEQFF
>TRBJ2-6|.|TRBV9
CASSSPRGGISGANVLTF
>TRBJ2-1|few|TRBV11-2
CASSFTGDSYNEQFF
>TRBJ2-6|.|TRBV4-1
CASSPGQLSGANVLTF